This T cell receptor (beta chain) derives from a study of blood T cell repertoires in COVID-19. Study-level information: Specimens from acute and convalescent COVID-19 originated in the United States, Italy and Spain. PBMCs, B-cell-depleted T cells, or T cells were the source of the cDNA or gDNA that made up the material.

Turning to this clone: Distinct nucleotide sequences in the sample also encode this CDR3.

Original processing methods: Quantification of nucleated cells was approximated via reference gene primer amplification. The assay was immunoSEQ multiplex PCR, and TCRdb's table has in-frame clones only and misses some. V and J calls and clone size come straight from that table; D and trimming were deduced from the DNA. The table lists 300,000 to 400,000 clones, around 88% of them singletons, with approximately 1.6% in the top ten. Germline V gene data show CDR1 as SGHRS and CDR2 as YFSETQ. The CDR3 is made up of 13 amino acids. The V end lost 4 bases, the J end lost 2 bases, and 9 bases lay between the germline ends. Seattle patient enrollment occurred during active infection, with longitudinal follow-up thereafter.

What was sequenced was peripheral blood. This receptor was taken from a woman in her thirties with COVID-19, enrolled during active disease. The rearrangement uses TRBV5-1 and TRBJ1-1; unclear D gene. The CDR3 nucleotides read TGCGCCAGCAGCCCCGGAGACAACACTGAAGCTTTCTTT. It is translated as CASSPGDNTEAFF.